This TCR beta chain emerged from a study of read filtering for tumor transcriptome and immune sequencing. Per the germline V gene, CDR1 is MNHEY and CDR2 is SVGAGI. The CDR3 consists of 12 residues. Trimming took 1 base from V and 5 from J, leaving 2 bases between them. Molecular barcoded adaptors covering alpha/delta and beta/gamma chains were used on around 370 ng RNA. TCRdb re-derived calls from the reads in MiXCR, one entry per CDR3 protein. The table lists roughly 24,000 distinct CDR3 sequences, approximately 15% of them singletons. The genes are TRBV6-5 and TRBJ2-2; D is uncertain. The sequenced material came from a population of CD138-negative cells sorted from bone marrow. This TCR was recovered from a donor at least 40 years old with multiple myeloma. Here the CDR3 reads CASSYWTGELFF. CDR3 DNA: TGTGCCAGCAGTTACTGGACCGGGGAGCTGTTTTTT.